This T cell receptor beta chain was documented in a study of neoadjuvant anti-PD-1 for oral cavity cancer (dated by TCRdb to the early 2020s). Background on the whole study: Before undergoing curative-intent surgical resection, most patients got three to four biweekly nivolumab doses at 3 mg/kg. The parent correlative cohort included around 12 patients, with a roughly 34% response rate. Under RECIST 1.1, patients with complete response, partial response or stable disease were classed as responders, and patients with progression were classed as non-responders. Patients without progression received a fourth nivolumab dose around day 43 and underwent definitive surgical resection on days 50-56.

A distance of 13 bases separates the germline ends of V and J, which lose 6 bases and 10 bases respectively. CDR1 and CDR2 (MRHNA, SNTAGT) derive from the germline V gene. The CDR3 covers 12 residues, taking in both the cysteine and the phenylalanine. Only CDR3 DNA remains: 36 bases, in frame from the first base. For deep sequencing, each PBMC sample was run in six replicates, with libraries mostly built from roughly 460 ng of input genomic DNA. The immunoSEQ hsTCRbeta kit was used to prepare TCRbeta libraries, following the manufacturer's instructions. The finished libraries were brought together in one pool at approximately 3 nM, which was then read using an Illumina NovaSeq 6000 S4 flow cell. The study's own analysis went as follows. Raw data preprocessing and quality control were performed with the immunoSEQ Analyzer. The analysis was restricted to productive rearrangements, with each unique CDR3 amino acid sequence defining a clonotype. Using the R package tcR, the researchers computed the Gini-Simpson index as their estimate of repertoire clonality. Student's t test was used to compare Gini indices, and Pearson correlation was used to assess associations with tumor size change. TCRdb provides this immuneACCESS table in a form limited to in-frame rearrangements. Some clones are lacking; in checked studies, under half of them reflect an unresolved V gene, and why the rest are absent is not known. V and J calls and clone size come straight from that table; D and trimming were deduced from the DNA. The sample table lists 6,500 to 8,000 clones, over 50% of them with a count of one. The top ten clonotypes cover 3.3% of the sample.

Overall study outcomes, separate from this receptor: The TCR analyses had only three patients in each response group, and the authors called for validation in larger cohorts. Within PBMCs, T cell clonality (Gini index) was significantly higher in non-responders than responders after neoadjuvant nivolumab. Higher pretreatment blood Treg/Th17 ratios correlated with higher pretreatment blood TCRbeta clonality and lower post-treatment tumor TCRbeta clonality.

Sample time point, as interpreted from the label and publication: after neoadjuvant nivolumab, at surgical resection. None of the patients had received prior systemic or radiation treatment, and all were newly diagnosed with stage II-IVA oral cavity squamous cell carcinoma. Everyone in the cohort had locally advanced, HPV-negative oral cavity squamous cell carcinoma. Peripheral blood mononuclear cells were analyzed directly, without maintenance or expansion in culture. Samples were obtained from a longitudinal correlative study of a single-arm phase II trial of neoadjuvant nivolumab in oral cavity squamous cell carcinoma. Subject-matched pre- and post-treatment PBMCs and tumors from three responders and three non-responders were subjected to genomic DNA-based TCRbeta sequencing. Peripheral blood mononuclear cells were collected before nivolumab treatment and again after treatment, at the time of surgery. The Maxwell RSC DNA from Cells kit was used to extract genomic DNA from PBMCs.

This clone was counted only a few times. Its antigen is still unknown. No base quality values were provided; no much bigger clone lies one nucleotide off. This specimen was PBMCs, taken after nivolumab (anti-PD-1) treatment. This TCR was recovered from a person aged 35-79 years with oral cavity squamous cell carcinoma. This sequence uses TRBV6-4 and TRBJ2-1, with TRBD2 tentatively as D gene (5 bases match). CDR3 sequence: CASRDGRGEQFF. Here is the DNA: TGTGCCAGCAGAGACGGACGGGGAGAGCAGTTCTTC.